The T cell receptor beta chain described here comes from a study of blood T cell repertoires in COVID-19. Overall study: The study drew acute and convalescent COVID-19 samples from the United States, Italy and Spain. PBMCs, B-cell-depleted T cells, or T cells were the source of the cDNA or gDNA that made up the material.

Trimming left V 7 bases short and J 4 bases short, with 11 bases between. The germline gives CDR1 LGHNA, CDR2 YSLEER. The CDR3 loop spans 12 amino acids. This clone has just a few counts. Study processing details: The assay estimated nucleated cells by amplifying reference gene primers. TCRdb's table, derived via immunoSEQ multiplex PCR, lists solely in-frame clones and lacks some. The V and J calls and the clone size are those of that table, but D and trimming were determined from the DNA. The sample includes just over 50,000 clones, around 86% seen only once; the top ten take 14%. The TCR comes from a man aged 65 to 85 with acute or convalescent COVID-19. Sequenced: peripheral blood. The chain uses TRBV4-3 and TRBJ2-7, with D perhaps matching TRBD1 (5 bases). The DNA for the CDR3 is TGCGCCAGCATAGGGCAGGGATACGAGCAGTACTTC. Its translation is CASIGQGYEQYF.